The present TCR beta chain was sequenced within a study of blood T cells in healthy people across ages. Whole-study results and caveats: Age showed a roughly linear inverse relationship with TCR beta diversity per million T cells. Correlation between TCR beta diversity and naive T cell percentage was strong. Possibly, changes in expanded clonotypes were confounded because donor CMV status was unknown.

Then a second PCR, running roughly 7 to 11 cycles, was carried out with a sample-barcoded 5' primer and a J-beta primer mix. Through a template-switch adaptor with 12 random nucleotides, each cDNA molecule received a tag. TCRdb itself ran the 5' RACE reads through MiXCR, one entry per CDR3 protein. The sample comprises approximately 800,000 distinct CDR3 sequences, roughly 64% of which are singletons, and over 20% rests with the top ten. The CDR3 covers 13 residues. Germline V gives CDR1 LGHNA, CDR2 YNFKEQ. Trimming took off 2 bases at V and 13 bases at J, with 15 bases between the two ends. This clonotype occurred once. Its antigen is currently unknown.

This chain joins TRBV4-2 and TRBJ2-4, with a possible D match to TRBD1 (6 bases). The clonotype originates from a man younger than 40 in good health. Sequenced: blood. This CDR3 is CASSQNRVGEQYF. The CDR3 DNA reads TGTGCCAGCAGCCAAAACAGGGTGGGGGAGCAGTACTTC.